This T cell receptor (beta chain) derives from a study of blood T cell repertoires in COVID-19. For the study at large: The samples span acute and convalescent COVID-19 from the United States, Italy and Spain. Sources were T cells, B-cell-depleted T cells, or PBMCs; the material itself was cDNA or gDNA.

Per the authors' pipeline: Amplification from reference gene primers served as the basis for estimated nucleated cell counts. The assay was immunoSEQ multiplex PCR, and TCRdb's table has in-frame clones only and misses some. V, J and clone size reflect that table, while D and trimming were determined from the DNA. The sample records around 260,000 clones, 75% to 95% being singletons. The Seattle patients joined while their infection was active and were tracked longitudinally afterward. This TCR came from a person under 30 with COVID-19, enrolled during active disease. Sequenced sample: peripheral blood.

The CDR3 nucleotides are TGCGCCAGCAGCCCCCTGGGACAGGCGGAAAGGGCTTCAGGCTACACCTTC. Its protein is CASSPLGQAERASGYTF. This sequence joins TRBV5-1 and TRBJ1-2; TRBD1 agrees at 8 bases. The CDR3 totals 17 residues. CDR1 and CDR2 (germline): SGHRS, YFSETQ. V gave up 4 bases and J gave up 8 bases; unmatched junction bases: 19.